The 6 T cell receptor beta chains given below trace back to one sample, sequenced in a study of blood T cell repertoires in COVID-19. The method was immunoSEQ multiplex PCR; TCRdb's version includes in-frame clones alone and lacks a portion of them. The data contain about 300,000 clones, roughly 84% of them singletons. Input material: peripheral blood. All receptors derive from a human donor with COVID-19, enrolled during active disease. The donor label of this sample is uncertain.

The chain joins TRBV6-5 to TRBJ1-3; D might be TRBD1 (5 bases). Trimming removed 2 bases at V and 2 bases at J, with 10 bases between. This CDR3 has 15 residues. Per germline, CDR1 MNHEY and CDR2 SVGAGI. The CDR3 DNA sequence: TGTGCCAGCAGTTACCAGGCGGGGGCTGGAAACACCATATATTTT. Protein sequence: CASSYQAGAGNTIYF.

The chain couples TRBV6-5 to TRBJ2-1; D possibly corresponds to TRBD2 (6 bases). V lost 2 bases and J 10 bases, leaving 6 bases between the germline ends. CDR1 is MNHEY and CDR2 is SVGAGI in the germline V gene. CDR3 length: 11 residues. Here the CDR3 reads CASSYGGEQFF. DNA of the CDR3: TGTGCCAGCAGTTACGGGGGGGAGCAGTTCTTC.

The CDR3 sequence: CASSLDSGYNEQFF. CDR3 DNA: TGTGCCAGCAGCCTGGACAGTGGATACAATGAGCAGTTCTTC. The genes are TRBV5-5 and TRBJ2-1, with a possible D match to TRBD1 (6 bases). V was pared by 4 bases and J by 4 bases, with 12 bases between. This CDR3 spans 14 amino acids. Per the germline V gene, CDR1 is SGHKS and CDR2 is YYEKEE (reference sequence).

This clone came up once. This sample includes further DNA sequences coding for the same CDR3. V is TRBV19 and J is TRBJ2-1, with 9 bases aligning to TRBD2. The V gene's germline CDR1 is LNHDA and CDR2 SQIVND (reference sequence). The CDR3 runs 15 residues. V trimming: 1 base; J trimming: 4 bases; junction bases outside the gene matches: 2. The CDR3 sequence is CASSIGSGSYNEQFF. The CDR3 coding sequence is TGTGCCAGTAGTATAGGTAGCGGGAGTTACAATGAGCAGTTCTTC.

The count of this clone is one. The CDR3 region has the DNA TGTGCCAGCAGTGAAGGGAGGAACACCGGGGAGCTGTTTTTT. It specifies CASSEGRNTGELFF. This rearrangement joins TRBV2 to TRBJ2-2; D uncertain. The CDR3 is 14 amino acids. The V gene's germline CDR1 is SNHLY and CDR2 FYNNEI. V was cut by 1 base and J by 1 base, with 4 bases left in between.

This chain joins TRBV29-1 and TRBJ2-5; D possibly corresponds to TRBD2 (6 bases). Germline V gene lookup returns CDR1 SQVTM and CDR2 ANQGSEA. The CDR3 covers 12 residues. With 7 bases removed from V and 5 bases from J, the gap between germline ends came to 14 bases. The CDR3 region is CSAGGIAETQYF. The CDR3 DNA is TGCAGCGCTGGAGGGATAGCCGAGACCCAGTACTTC.